This T cell receptor beta chain is from a study of CD4 T cells in relation to SARS-CoV-2 and coronaviruses. Overall study context: No peptide or an HIV-1 Nef peptide pool served as negative control. Study-wide findings and caveats: In approximately 71% of donors, memory CD4+ clonotypes crossrecognized SARS-CoV-2 and at least one common cold coronavirus spike.

The sample holds a few counts of this clone. Its antigen is currently unknown. CD4+ T cells from unexposed donors were obtained before the COVID-19 pandemic (2011-2018). After about 10 days of culture, CD4+ T cells were isolated. The CDR3 is 11 residues long. Germline-derived CDR1 and CDR2 are GTSNPN and SVGIG (reference sequence). Trimming removed 0 bases from V and 4 bases from J, with 4 bases in between. Clones were read by immunoSEQ multiplex PCR, and TCRdb kept only the in-frame ones, dropping some. The table shows fewer than 20,000 clones, with almost 80% occurring only once. Material for sequencing was CD4+ T cells from PBMCs, cultured in vitro. The J gene is TRBJ2-7, the V gene TRBV30, with no clear D. This TCR was sampled from a human donor in good health. The CDR3 coding sequence is TGTGCCTGGAGTGTTGCGTACGAGCAGTACTTC. Residues: CAWSVAYEQYF.